These 23 T cell receptor beta chains were sequenced from one sample in a study of cytomegalovirus exposure and HLA in healthy donors. Clones were read by immunoSEQ multiplex PCR, and TCRdb kept only the in-frame ones, dropping some. The sample records 100,000 to 150,000 clones, 95% to 97% being singletons. Source material: PBMCs. These receptors all come from a man between 18 and 29 years old in good health and CMV-seronegative.

J is TRBJ2-1 and V is TRBV18; 11 bases align to TRBD2. J lost 4 bases, V lost 3 bases, and 5 bases had no gene match. The CDR3 runs to 16 residues. Germline V lookup: CDR1 KGHSH, CDR2 LQKENI. This CDR3 is CASSPPGLAVYNEQFF. The DNA for the CDR3 is TGTGCCAGCTCACCCCCGGGACTAGCGGTGTACAATGAGCAGTTCTTC.

The chain links TRBV30 to TRBJ1-1; D gene unclear. Germline V lookup: CDR1 GTSNPN, CDR2 SVGIG (reference sequence). There are 15 residues in the CDR3. The V gene lost 3 bases and the J gene lost 1 base, with 15 bases spanning the gap. CDR3 protein: CAWSLGGWGNTEAFF. CDR3 bases: TGTGCCTGGAGCCTAGGAGGGTGGGGGAACACTGAAGCTTTCTTT.

This chain uses TRBV6-1 with TRBJ2-1; 12 bases line up with TRBD2. Germline V gene lookup returns CDR1 MNHNS and CDR2 SASEGT. V shed 8 bases and J 6 bases; nucleotides not matched to a gene: 5. There are 14 residues in the CDR3. The CDR3 is CASRLAGEGNEQFF. The CDR3 coding sequence is TGTGCCAGCCGACTAGCGGGAGAGGGCAATGAGCAGTTCTTC.

The chain recombines TRBV18 with TRBJ2-7; D is perhaps TRBD2 (6 bases). The CDR3 consists of 15 residues. Per the germline V gene, CDR1 is KGHSH and CDR2 is LQKENI. The ends were cut back, 4 bases at V and 2 bases at J, with 15 bases in the middle. The CDR3 DNA reads TGTGCCAGCTCACGCGGGGCAGGTCCAGCCTACGAGCAGTACTTC. It is translated as CASSRGAGPAYEQYF.

The rearrangement joins TRBV28 to TRBJ2-1; 7 bases agree with TRBD1. J was trimmed by 6 bases and V by 1 base; bases with no gene match: 15. The CDR3 loop spans 18 amino acids. Germline CDR1 is MDHEN and CDR2 is SYDVKM. This CDR3 is CASSLSTTGILVANEQFF. The CDR3 coding sequence is TGTGCCAGCAGTTTATCGACGACAGGGATTCTAGTCGCCAATGAGCAGTTCTTC.

The CDR3 coding sequence is TGTGCCAGCAGTGAAGCGCTGACAGGGAACACCGGGGAGCTGTTTTTT. Translation gives CASSEALTGNTGELFF. The rearrangement links TRBV2 to TRBJ2-2; tentatively, D is TRBD1 (6 bases). The CDR3 spans 16 residues. The V and J ends lost 0 bases and 1 base respectively, with 9 bases between them. The germline V gene encodes CDR1 SNHLY and CDR2 FYNNEI.

The CDR3 protein is CASSLGRDEQFF. The CDR3 DNA is TGTGCCAGCAGCTTAGGGAGAGATGAGCAGTTCTTC. The chain employs TRBV7-9 and TRBJ2-1; D unresolved. Trimming removed 1 base at V and 8 bases at J, with 6 bases between. The CDR3 is 12 residues long. Germline CDR1 reads SEHNR; CDR2 reads FQNEAQ (reference sequence). The full variable domain, in which reference TRBV7-9 and TRBJ2-1 provide the parts outside the CDR3, is DTGVSQNPRHKITKRGQNVTFRCDPISEHNRLYWYRQTLGQGPEFLTYFQNEAQLEKSRLLSDRFSAERPKGSFSTLEIQRTEQGDSAMYLCASSLGRDEQFFGPGTRLTVL.

V usage is TRBV6-9 and J usage is TRBJ2-7; D unclear. The germline CDR1 and CDR2 sequences are MNHGY and SVAAGI. The CDR3 extends over 11 amino acids. Trimming removed 4 bases from V and 6 bases from J, with 7 bases in between. CDR3 coding DNA: TGTGCCAGCAGTTTAGTCATCGAGCAGTACTTC. This sequence encodes CASSLVIEQYF.

The chain uses TRBV4-1 and TRBJ2-1, with D possibly TRBD1 on 6 matching bases. Per germline, CDR1 MGHRA and CDR2 YSYEKL. The CDR3 sequence is 17 residues long. V lost 1 base and J lost 4, with 17 bases in between. This CDR3 reads CASSQVLGTNPYNEQFF. CDR3 sequence (DNA): TGCGCCAGCAGCCAAGTACTCGGGACAAATCCATACAATGAGCAGTTCTTC.

This chain uses TRBV28 with TRBJ2-7, with D perhaps matching TRBD2 (5 bases). Trimming removed 3 bases from V and 2 bases from J, with 11 bases in between. Germline V gene data show CDR1 as MDHEN and CDR2 as SYDVKM. The CDR3 has 14 residues. The CDR3 loop reads CASSFSGLTYEQYF. The CDR3 region has the DNA TGTGCCAGCAGTTTTTCTGGACTGACCTACGAGCAGTACTTC.

The rearrangement links TRBV7-3 to TRBJ2-1; 8 nucleotides agree with TRBD2. Looked up from germline, CDR1 is SGHTA and CDR2 is FQGTGA. The V and J ends lost 5 bases and 9 bases, in that order; junction bases with no gene match: 9. This CDR3 spans 14 amino acids. In DNA, the CDR3 is TGTGCCAGCAGCCTCGTAGCGGGGACCGGTGAGCAGTTCTTC. It specifies CASSLVAGTGEQFF.

The genes are TRBV11-2 and TRBJ1-5, with D perhaps matching TRBD1 (5 bases). CDR1 and CDR2 from the germline V gene are SGHAT and FQNNGV. The CDR3 loop spans 13 amino acids. Trimming stripped 3 bases from V and 4 bases from J, with 7 bases between. CDR3: CASSFGANQPQHF. In DNA form, the CDR3 reads TGTGCCAGCAGCTTTGGGGCTAATCAGCCCCAGCATTTT.

The chain has TRBV30 and TRBJ1-5; TRBD1 is a possible D gene (5 bases). Deletions cut 2 bases from V and 6 bases from J, with 11 bases between. The CDR3 is 13 amino acids. Germline assignment: CDR1 GTSNPN and CDR2 SVGIG (reference sequence). The CDR3 DNA is TGTGCCTGGAGTTTTGGAGGGGTTCAGCCCCAGCATTTT. This translates into CAWSFGGVQPQHF. Combining the CDR3 with reference TRBV30 and TRBJ1-5 gives the whole variable domain SQTIHQWPATLVQPVGSPLSLECTVEGTSNPNLYWYRQAAGRGLQLLFYSVGIGQISSEVPQNLSASRPQDRQFILSSKKLLLSDSGFYLCAWSFGGVQPQHFGDGTRLSIL.

This sequence joins TRBV7-2 and TRBJ1-2; D might be TRBD1 (5 bases). Germline CDR1 and CDR2: SGHTA and FQGNSA. The length of the CDR3 is 11 residues. V gave up 4 bases and J gave up 7 bases, with 7 bases separating them. The CDR3 nucleotides are TGTGCCAGCAGCTCCAGGGTTGGCTACACCTTC. Its translation: CASSSRVGYTF.

The rearrangement links TRBV5-6 to TRBJ1-5; D gene unclear. The CDR3 contains 13 residues. V lost 1 base and J 3 bases, leaving 5 bases between the germline ends. Germline assignment: CDR1 SGHDT and CDR2 YYEEEE. The CDR3 DNA reads TGTGCCAGCAGCTTGTCCATCAATCAGCCCCAGCATTTT. Translating gives CASSLSINQPQHF.

The chain carries TRBV11-3 and TRBJ2-5; weak D call: TRBD2 (6 bases). Germline CDR1 is SGHNT and CDR2 is YENEEA. The ends were cut back, 1 base at V and 4 bases at J, with 13 bases in the middle. CDR3 length equals 15 residues. CDR3 in DNA: TGTGCCAGCAGCTTAGGGGGGTCAGCGGGAGAGACCCAGTACTTC. This sequence encodes CASSLGGSAGETQYF.

DNA for the CDR3: TGTGCCAGCAGCACTAACCCAGACCCCTCGACTGGTGGCTACACCTTC. It encodes CASSTNPDPSTGGYTF. The V and J genes are TRBV7-2 and TRBJ1-2; no definite D call. V lost 5 bases and J lost 7, with 23 bases in between. Germline V gene sequence: CDR1 SGHTA, CDR2 FQGNSA. This CDR3 is built from 16 residues.

This chain joins TRBV29-1 and TRBJ1-1; D gene uncertain. Germline V gene lookup returns CDR1 SQVTM and CDR2 ANQGSEA. The CDR3 is made up of 11 amino acids. V lost 5 bases and J lost 2, with 6 bases in between. CDR3 nucleotides: TGCAGCGTTTTTAGAAACACTGAAGCTTTCTTT. This gives the protein CSVFRNTEAFF.

In its sample, this clone was seen a few times. This rearrangement joins TRBV5-3 to TRBJ2-1, with TRBD2 matching 10 bases. TRBV5-3 is treated as an ORF (open reading frame) with a function not yet certain. The CDR3 is made up of 15 amino acids. J lost 5 bases, V lost 3 bases, and 5 bases had no gene match. The DNA of the CDR3 is TGTGCCAGAAGCTCCTCTAGCGGGGGAGACAATGAGCAGTTCTTC. This gives the protein CARSSSSGGDNEQFF.

The CDR3 nucleotides are TGTGCCAGCAGAGCGGCTTCCTACAATGAGCAGTTCTTC. It translates to CASRAASYNEQFF. The chain couples TRBV13 to TRBJ2-1; TRBD2 is a possible D gene (5 bases). Germline assignment: CDR1 PRHDT and CDR2 FYEKMQ (reference sequence). The CDR3 covers 13 residues. V was shortened by 6 bases and J by 1 base, with 7 bases between the two germline ends.

This clone is a singleton in its sample. V and J are TRBV7-9 and TRBJ1-2, with D possibly TRBD1 on 5 matching bases. The V end was cut by 3 bases, the J end by 6 bases, with 8 bases between. Germline V gene data show CDR1 as SEHNR and CDR2 as FQNEAQ (reference sequence). This CDR3 has 12 residues. CDR3 nucleotides: TGTGCCAGCAGCTTCGGCAGGGATGGCTACACCTTC. It is translated as CASSFGRDGYTF.

This chain links TRBV27 with TRBJ1-1, with 8 bases matching TRBD1. The trim removed 5 bases at V and 1 base at J, leaving 6 bases unmatched. Germline V CDR1 and CDR2: MNHEY, SMNVEV (reference sequence). CDR3 length: 15 residues. CDR3 sequence: CASSRQGFGNTEAFF. The CDR3 DNA is TGTGCCAGCAGTAGACAGGGGTTCGGGAACACTGAAGCTTTCTTT.

The V and J genes are TRBV5-1 and TRBJ2-3; D might be TRBD1 (6 bases). Deletions cut 0 bases from V and 8 bases from J, with 10 bases between. Germline CDR1 reads SGHRS; CDR2 reads YFSETQ. The CDR3 length is 13 residues. The CDR3 DNA is TGCGCCAGCAGCTTGGAGGGGGACCCTACGCAGTATTTT. It translates to CASSLEGDPTQYF.